The 15 T cell receptor beta chains below come from one sample, sequenced in a study of blood T cell repertoires in COVID-19. Repertoires were generated with immunoSEQ multiplex PCR, while TCRdb's copy carries only in-frame clones and drops some. Of hundreds of thousands of clones listed, around nine tenths are singletons. The sample consisted of peripheral blood. The receptors here all came from a man aged 18 to 35 with active or convalescent COVID-19.

CDR3 in DNA: TGTGCCAGCAGTTCCCCGGCGCAGGGAACGAATCAGCCCCAGCATTTT. This encodes CASSSPAQGTNQPQHF. This sequence joins TRBV28 and TRBJ1-5; D perhaps matches TRBD1 (5 bases). With 4 bases removed from V and 4 bases from J, the gap between germline ends came to 17 bases. CDR3 length: 16 amino acids. Germline V CDR1 and CDR2: MDHEN, SYDVKM.

V is TRBV19 and J is TRBJ1-5; maybe TRBD1 (5 bases). The V end was cut by 1 base, the J end by 7 bases, with 11 bases between. The CDR3 consists of 14 residues. Germline V gives CDR1 LNHDA, CDR2 SQIVND (reference sequence). CDR3 sequence reads: CASSIVTGSQPQHF. The CDR3 nucleotides are TGTGCCAGTAGTATAGTCACAGGTTCCCAGCCCCAGCATTTT. The complete variable domain, with remaining parts taken from reference TRBV19 and TRBJ1-5, reads DGGITQSPKYLFRKEGQNVTLSCEQNLNHDAMYWYRQDPGQGLRLIYYSQIVNDFQKGDIAEGYSVSREKKESFPLTVTSAQKNPTAFYLCASSIVTGSQPQHFGDGTRLSIL.

This chain joins TRBV18 and TRBJ2-3; TRBD2 might be the D (5 bases). V lost 2 bases, J lost 0 bases, and 15 bases lay in between. The CDR3 is 17 residues long. Looked up from germline, CDR1 is KGHSH and CDR2 is LQKENI. DNA of the CDR3: TGTGCCAGCTCACCAGAGGACTCCCACATTAGCACAGATACGCAGTATTTT. Translating gives CASSPEDSHISTDTQYF.

This clone was seen a few times. The gene calls are TRBV5-8 and TRBJ1-1, with unresolved D. The CDR3 is made up of 13 amino acids. V was clipped by 4 bases and J by 1 base, with 8 bases between them. Per germline, CDR1 SGHTS and CDR2 YDEGEE. CDR3 sequence: CASSGGPNTEAFF. DNA for the CDR3: TGTGCCAGCAGCGGAGGACCGAACACTGAAGCTTTCTTT.

This rearrangement joins TRBV7-9 to TRBJ2-1; 11 nucleotides align to TRBD2. V lost 5 bases to trimming and J lost 10 bases; unmatched junction nucleotides: 10. CDR1 is SEHNR and CDR2 is FQNEAQ in the germline V gene (reference sequence). The CDR3 runs to 15 residues. The CDR3: CASSPRTLAGGEQFF. The CDR3 DNA follows: TGTGCCAGCAGCCCCCGAACCTTAGCGGGAGGGGAGCAGTTCTTC.

V usage is TRBV5-1 and J usage is TRBJ2-7; 8 bases match TRBD1. The CDR3 contains 13 residues. The germline V gene has CDR1 SGHRS and CDR2 YFSETQ. Trimming at V came to 5 bases and at J to 5 bases, leaving 6 bases not matched to a gene. CDR3: CASRVTGGHEQYF. CDR3 sequence (DNA): TGCGCCAGCAGGGTTACAGGGGGGCACGAGCAGTACTTC.

The chain employs TRBV27 and TRBJ2-5; D ambiguous. Per germline, CDR1 MNHEY and CDR2 SMNVEV (reference sequence). This CDR3 contains 12 residues. Trimming shortened V by 5 bases and J by 2 bases, and 6 bases separated the two germline ends. The DNA for the CDR3 is TGTGCCAGCAGTGCAGATCAAGAGACCCAGTACTTC. Residues: CASSADQETQYF.

The CDR3: CASSFLPDRGEKLFF. The DNA for the CDR3 is TGTGCCAGCAGTTTCTTGCCGGACAGGGGAGAAAAACTGTTTTTT. The V call is TRBV6-5, the J call TRBJ1-4; the match to TRBD1 covers 9 bases. There are 15 residues in the CDR3. V shed 4 bases, J shed 8 bases, and the junction held 8 bases outside the gene matches. The germline V gene encodes CDR1 MNHEY and CDR2 SVGAGI.

V and J are TRBV11-3 and TRBJ2-7; D is unresolved. Germline CDR1 and CDR2: SGHNT and YENEEA. The V end lost 3 bases, the J end lost 6 bases, and 12 bases lay between the germline ends. This CDR3 has 13 amino acids. This CDR3 is CASSFYNGREQYF. In nucleotides, the CDR3 is TGTGCCAGCAGCTTCTACAATGGGCGCGAGCAGTACTTC. The complete variable domain, with remaining parts taken from reference TRBV11-3 and TRBJ2-7, reads EAGVVQSPRYKIIEKKQPVAFWCNPISGHNTLYWYLQNLGQGPELLIRYENEEAVDDSQLPKDRFSAERLKGVDSTLKIQPAELGDSAVYLCASSFYNGREQYFGPGTRLTVT.

This clone was found a few times. The V gene is TRBV19, the J gene TRBJ1-1; the D is unclear. V dropped 2 bases and J dropped 6 bases, with 10 bases sitting between them. CDR1 and CDR2 from the germline V gene are LNHDA and SQIVND (reference sequence). The CDR3 is 13 amino acids. CDR3 in amino acids: CASSILERSEAFF. CDR3 bases: TGTGCCAGTAGTATATTGGAGAGATCTGAAGCTTTCTTT.

The rearrangement uses TRBV18 and TRBJ2-2, with a tentative D call TRBD2 (5 bases). Germline V lookup: CDR1 KGHSH, CDR2 LQKENI. CDR3 length equals 15 residues. V gave up 2 bases and J gave up 6 bases, with 13 bases separating them. CDR3 sequence reads: CASSPVYSGAGELFF. DNA for the CDR3: TGTGCCAGCTCACCAGTGTATTCCGGGGCCGGGGAGCTGTTTTTT.

This chain links TRBV12-5 with TRBJ2-1; D possibly corresponds to TRBD2 (6 bases). V dropped 3 bases and J dropped 3 bases, with 15 bases sitting between them. This CDR3 region has 16 residues. The germline gives CDR1 LGHNT, CDR2 FRNRAP. The CDR3 sequence is CASGFWVADYYNEQFF. CDR3 bases: TGTGCTAGTGGTTTTTGGGTAGCGGATTACTACAATGAGCAGTTCTTC.

The rearrangement uses TRBV4-3 and TRBJ2-7, with TRBD2 identical over 10 bases. The germline V gene encodes CDR1 LGHNA and CDR2 YSLEER. This CDR3 is built from 16 residues. J gave up 2 bases and V 1 base, and 5 bases lay outside the gene matches. This CDR3 is CASSQALSGRAYEQYF. In DNA, the CDR3 is TGCGCCAGCAGCCAAGCCCTGAGCGGGAGGGCCTACGAGCAGTACTTC.

The chain has TRBV28 and TRBJ2-1; 13 bases align to TRBD2. Germline CDR1 MDHEN, CDR2 SYDVKM. V shed 6 bases and J 7 bases; nucleotides not matched to a gene: 9. This CDR3 spans 16 amino acids. The CDR3 loop reads CASSRTSGRVRNEQFF. CDR3 DNA: TGTGCCAGCAGCCGGACTAGCGGGAGAGTGAGGAATGAGCAGTTCTTC.

The table lists this clone with a count of one. This chain uses TRBV24-1 with TRBJ2-7; 8 bases are shared with TRBD1. V lost 5 bases and J lost 3; bases outside the gene matches: 8. Germline V lookup: CDR1 KGHDR, CDR2 SFDVKD. The CDR3 contains 15 residues. CDR3 region: CATSVGTGWDYEQYF. The CDR3 DNA reads as TGTGCCACCAGTGTCGGGACAGGCTGGGACTACGAGCAGTACTTC.